This T cell receptor (beta chain) was sequenced in a study of OX40 agonist ivuxolimab in advanced cancers. As for the study in general: Earlier treatment with anti-PD-1, anti-PD-L1 or anti-CTLA-4 was permitted, and 35% to 45% had received some.

CDR3 length: 13 amino acids. V lost 6 bases, J lost 0 bases, and 6 bases lay in between. Looked up from germline, CDR1 is MNHEY and CDR2 is SVGAGI. The data were produced by immunoSEQ multiplex PCR, yet TCRdb's version contains in-frame clones alone and is incomplete. The sample records tens of thousands of clones, 88% being singletons. The specimen was CD4+ or CD8+ T cells sorted from blood, collected in a trial of the OX40 agonist ivuxolimab. V usage is TRBV6-5 and J usage is TRBJ1-5; D remains ambiguous. The clonotype was recovered from an adult with an advanced solid tumor such as melanoma, head and neck, liver or kidney cancer. The CDR3 here is CASRRGSNQPQHF. CDR3 in DNA: TGTGCCAGCAGGAGAGGTAGCAATCAGCCCCAGCATTTT.